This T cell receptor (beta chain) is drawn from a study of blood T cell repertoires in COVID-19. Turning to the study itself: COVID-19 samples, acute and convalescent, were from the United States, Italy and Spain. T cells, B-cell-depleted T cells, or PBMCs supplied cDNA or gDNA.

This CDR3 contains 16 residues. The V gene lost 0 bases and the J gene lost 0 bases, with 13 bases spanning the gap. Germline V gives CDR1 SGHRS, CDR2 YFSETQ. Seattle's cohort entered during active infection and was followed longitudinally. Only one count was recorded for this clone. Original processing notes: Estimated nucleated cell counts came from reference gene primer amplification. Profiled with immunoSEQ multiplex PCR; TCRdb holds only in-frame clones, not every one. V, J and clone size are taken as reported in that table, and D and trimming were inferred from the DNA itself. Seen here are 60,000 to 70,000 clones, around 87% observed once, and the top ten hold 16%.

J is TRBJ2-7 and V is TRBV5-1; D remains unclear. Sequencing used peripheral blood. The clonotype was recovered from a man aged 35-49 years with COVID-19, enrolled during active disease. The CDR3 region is CASSLGGLTLSYEQYF. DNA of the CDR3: TGCGCCAGCAGCTTGGGTGGGCTTACCCTCTCCTACGAGCAGTACTTC.